This T cell receptor beta chain was sequenced for a study of beta chain features in type 1 diabetes. Broader study findings: There was a moderate but significant shortening of TCRB CDR3s in all four CD4+ subsets of Type 1 diabetes patients.

This clone was detected only a few times. The antigen is not known. Investigators reverse transcribed all isolated RNA, so they sequenced expressed TCRB transcripts. Repertoires were generated with immunoSEQ multiplex PCR, while TCRdb's copy carries only in-frame clones and drops some. Among 500,000 to 650,000 clones listed, around 12% were seen once. Germline assignment: CDR1 SGHRS and CDR2 YFSETQ. This CDR3 region has 13 residues. V lost 3 bases, J lost 6 bases, and 5 bases stayed unmatched. The specimen sequenced was naive CD4+ T cells from blood. This clonotype originated in a man aged 30 to 45 with type 1 diabetes. The rearrangement uses TRBV5-1 and TRBJ1-2; 7 bases line up with TRBD1. CDR3 nucleotide sequence: TGCGCCAGCAGCTCGGGACAGTTACATGGCTACACCTTC. Protein sequence: CASSSGQLHGYTF.